These 21 T cell receptor beta chains were sequenced from one sample in a study of T cells in Graves' hyperthyroidism and ophthalmopathy. There were TCR beta CDR3 regions amplified from RNA transcripts. A first-round RT-PCR of the TCR CDR3 used the HTBI primer set. From the multiplex PCR reads, TCRdb called clonotypes with MiXCR, one entry per CDR3 protein. This sample has approximately 370,000 distinct CDR3 sequences, with about 15% found just once. The sequencing input was blood. These receptors were collected from a woman aged 25 to 39 with Graves' hyperthyroidism that later progressed to Graves' ophthalmopathy.

The table lists this clonotype with many counts. The chain joins TRBV10-3 to TRBJ2-5, with 11 positions matching TRBD1. The CDR3 sequence is 16 residues long. The ends lost 6 bases at V and 5 bases at J; junction bases unmatched: 11. Germline loops: CDR1 ENHRY, CDR2 SYGVKD. DNA for the CDR3: TGTGCCATCAGCGATTCCGGGACAGGGGGAGCGGAGACCCAGTACTTC. Residues: CAISDSGTGGAETQYF.

This clonotype has a count of ten or more. V is TRBV6-1 and J is TRBJ2-7; 8 nucleotides align to TRBD2. This CDR3 has 13 amino acids. The V gene's germline CDR1 is MNHNS and CDR2 SASEGT. The ends lost 11 bases at V and 3 bases at J; junction bases unmatched: 9. CDR3 protein: CAVAGRSYYEQYF. In DNA, the CDR3 is TGTGCCGTAGCGGGACGATCCTACTACGAGCAGTACTTC.

This clonotype showed up many times. V usage is TRBV7-9 and J usage is TRBJ2-3; D gene uncertain. CDR1 and CDR2 from the germline V gene are SEHNR and FQNEAQ (reference sequence). Between the trimmed V and J ends, which lost 0 bases and 2 bases, there was a span of 12 bases. The CDR3 sequence is 16 residues long. The CDR3 DNA is TGTGCCAGCAGCTTAGCTGTGCTACGGACCACAGATACGCAGTATTTT. Protein: CASSLAVLRTTDTQYF.

This clonotype was recorded many times. V is TRBV4-1 and J is TRBJ1-2, with D possibly TRBD1 on 5 matching bases. Germline lookup yields CDR1 MGHRA and CDR2 YSYEKL. Trimming removed 4 bases from V and 8 bases from J, with 14 bases in between. The CDR3 runs to 13 residues. Here the CDR3 reads CASSLGTISGYTF. For the CDR3, the DNA is TGCGCCAGCAGCCTGGGGACCATCAGCGGCTACACCTTC.

The chain is built from TRBV11-3 and TRBJ2-1; D is possibly TRBD2 (6 bases). Looked up from germline, CDR1 is SGHNT and CDR2 is YENEEA. The CDR3 length is 15 residues. Trimming removed 4 bases from V and 4 bases from J, with 14 bases in between. The chain's CDR3 is CASSWEEGWYNEQFF. CDR3 DNA: TGTGCCAGCAGCTGGGAGGAGGGGTGGTACAATGAGCAGTTCTTC. Full variable domain (rest looked up from reference TRBV11-3 and TRBJ2-1): EAGVVQSPRYKIIEKKQPVAFWCNPISGHNTLYWYLQNLGQGPELLIRYENEEAVDDSQLPKDRFSAERLKGVDSTLKIQPAELGDSAVYLCASSWEEGWYNEQFFGPGTRLTVL.

This clonotype has at least ten counts. CDR3 sequence (DNA): TGTGCCAGCAGTGGTGTCAGTCGAGAACTGTTTTTT. It translates to CASSGVSRELFF. The V and J genes are TRBV2 and TRBJ1-4, with D unclear. CDR3 size: 12 residues. The V end lost 4 bases, the J end lost 12 bases, and 12 bases lay between the germline ends. CDR1 and CDR2 (germline): SNHLY, FYNNEI.

A note on this clonotype: One junction end disagrees with the germline gene, perhaps due to a read error. CDR3 nucleotides: TGTGCCAGCAGCCCGGTTGGCACAGGTACGCAGTATTTT. Residues: CASSPVGTGTQYF. V usage is TRBV28 and J usage is TRBJ2-3, with D perhaps TRBD1 (5 bases). The CDR3 has 13 amino acids. The germline CDR1 and CDR2 sequences are MDHEN and SYDVKM. The full variable domain, completed using reference TRBV28 and TRBJ2-3, is DVKVTQSSRYLVKRTGEKVFLECVQDMDHENMFWYRQDPGLGLRLIYFSYDVKMKEKGDIPEGYSVSREKKERFSLILESASTNQTSMYLCASSPVGTGTQYFGPGTRLTVL.

Turning to this clonotype: A much larger clone lies a single base off, so this may be a read error. The chain combines TRBV12-3 or TRBV12-4 with TRBJ1-3; no definite D call. The length of the CDR3 is 13 residues. Trimming removed 11 bases at V and 2 bases at J, with 13 bases between. The CDR3 DNA reads TGTGCCGGCATGAGAGGGACTGGAAACACCATATATTTT. It encodes CAGMRGTGNTIYF.

This clonotype was counted ten times or more. V and J are TRBV18 and TRBJ2-5; 8 nucleotides match TRBD1. Germline values: CDR1 KGHSH, CDR2 LQKENI. This CDR3 contains 14 residues. The V and J ends lost 2 bases and 4 bases, in that order; junction bases with no gene match: 3. The CDR3: CASSPTGGTETQYF. DNA for the CDR3: TGTGCCAGCTCACCAACAGGGGGTACAGAGACCCAGTACTTC.

V and J are TRBV14 and TRBJ1-2, with D hard to call. There are 15 residues in the CDR3. V was pared by 0 bases and J by 5 bases, with 13 bases between. The germline CDR1 and CDR2 sequences are SGHDN and FVKESK. The CDR3 DNA sequence: TGTGCCAGCAGCCAAGATATTGCAGGACGGTATGGCTACACCTTC. Translation: CASSQDIAGRYGYTF.

The chain links TRBV29-1 to TRBJ2-1, with unresolved D. Trimming removed 4 bases at V and 8 bases at J, with 9 bases between. The germline gives CDR1 SQVTM, CDR2 ANQGSEA. The CDR3 covers 11 residues. This chain's CDR3 is CSVATVDEQFF. CDR3 nucleotide sequence: TGCAGCGTTGCCACCGTCGATGAGCAGTTCTTC.

The genes are TRBV28 and TRBJ1-2; the match to TRBD1 covers 9 bases. Germline CDR1 and CDR2: MDHEN and SYDVKM. V lost 3 bases to trimming and J lost 6 bases; unmatched junction nucleotides: 14. The CDR3 is 17 residues long. The DNA for the CDR3 is TGTGCCAGCAGTTTGTTTCTTCGGGACAGGGAAGGGGATGGCTACACCTTC. Protein sequence: CASSLFLRDREGDGYTF.

This clonotype came up a few times. A read error may account for a junction end that differs from germline. The rearrangement joins TRBV20-1 to TRBJ2-7, with D possibly being TRBD1 (6 bases). CDR3 length equals 13 residues. Germline loops: CDR1 DFQATT, CDR2 SNEGSKA (reference sequence). CDR3 DNA sequence: TGCAGTGCTATGGGGACAAGTACCTACGTGCAGTACTTC. This gives the protein CSAMGTSTYVQYF.

This clonotype was seen ten or more times. This chain joins TRBV7-2 and TRBJ2-3; TRBD2 matches 10 bases. Germline assignment: CDR1 SGHTA and CDR2 FQGNSA. The CDR3 runs 17 residues. The V gene end was trimmed by 3 bases and the J gene end by 2 bases; junction bases not matched to a gene: 8. For the CDR3, the DNA is TGTGCCAGCAGCTTGGTTAGGCTAGCGGGAGTCACAGATACGCAGTATTTT. Translation gives CASSLVRLAGVTDTQYF.

The V and J genes are TRBV3-1 and TRBJ2-1; D is unclear. Germline values: CDR1 LGHDT, CDR2 YNNKEL (reference sequence). V dropped 4 bases and J dropped 15 bases, with 16 bases sitting between them. The CDR3 length is 12 residues. CDR3 region: CASSLMGGLPFF. The CDR3 DNA is TGTGCCAGCAGCCTCATGGGCGGTTTGCCGTTCTTC.

The chain carries TRBV5-1 and TRBJ2-1, with D possibly being TRBD2 (5 bases). Germline V gene sequence: CDR1 SGHRS, CDR2 YFSETQ. V gave up 4 bases and J gave up 7 bases, with 18 bases separating them. CDR3 length: 15 residues. The CDR3 bases are TGCGCCAGCAGCCTAGAACTAGTGGGGTTGAATGAGCAGTTCTTC. Residues: CASSLELVGLNEQFF.

The V call is TRBV5-1, the J call TRBJ1-1; D not resolved. The CDR3 sequence is 14 residues long. V dropped 4 bases and J dropped 1 base, with 11 bases sitting between them. From germline, CDR1 is SGHRS and CDR2 YFSETQ. This chain's CDR3 is CASSMGLGNTEAFF. The DNA for the CDR3 is TGCGCCAGCAGCATGGGCCTAGGGAACACTGAAGCTTTCTTT.

This clonotype occurred many times. V is TRBV18 and J is TRBJ1-4, with D perhaps matching TRBD1 (5 bases). The CDR3 consists of 14 residues. The germline V gene has CDR1 KGHSH and CDR2 LQKENI. V dropped 4 bases and J dropped 6 bases, with 12 bases sitting between them. CDR3 nucleotide sequence: TGTGCCAGCTCACAGGGGAGAAAGGATGAAAAACTGTTTTTT. Its translation is CASSQGRKDEKLFF.

This clonotype was observed at least ten times. The rearrangement links TRBV3-1 to TRBJ1-6; D is undetermined. CDR1 is LGHDT, CDR2 YNNKEL, per germline (reference sequence). The CDR3 spans 12 residues. Trimming took 7 bases from V and 6 from J, leaving 7 bases between them. The DNA of the CDR3 is TGTGCCAGCAACAGAGGTAATTCACCCCTCCACTTT. Its protein product is CASNRGNSPLHF.

Details on this clonotype: One base away lies a much larger clone, so this may be a sequencing read error. The chain couples TRBV11-2 to TRBJ2-5, with a weak D call TRBD2 (6 bases). The V end was cut by 2 bases, the J end by 2 bases, with 15 bases between. Germline assignment: CDR1 SGHAT and CDR2 FQNNGV. The CDR3 totals 16 residues. The CDR3, as DNA: TGTGCCAGCAGCTTAATCGGGAGAGGGCTACAAGAGACCCAGTACTTC. This sequence encodes CASSLIGRGLQETQYF.

This clonotype was counted a single time. The gene calls are TRBV11-2 and TRBJ2-3, with no clear D. The germline CDR1 and CDR2 sequences are SGHAT and FQNNGV. The CDR3 totals 14 residues. V lost 1 base and J 2 bases, leaving 7 bases between the germline ends. The CDR3 loop reads CASSLGKYTDTQYF. The CDR3 DNA sequence: TGTGCCAGCAGCTTAGGCAAGTACACAGATACGCAGTATTTT. Using reference TRBV11-2 and TRBJ2-3 for the parts outside the CDR3, the full variable domain is EAGVAQSPRYKIIEKRQSVAFWCNPISGHATLYWYQQILGQGPKLLIQFQNNGVVDDSQLPKDRFSAERLKGVDSTLKIQPAKLEDSAVYLCASSLGKYTDTQYFGPGTRLTVL.